One sample yielded the 8 T cell receptor beta chains listed below, sequenced in a study of cytomegalovirus exposure and HLA in healthy donors. PCR used 60 Vbeta primers and 13 Jbeta primers. Profiled with immunoSEQ multiplex PCR; TCRdb holds only in-frame clones, not every one. The data hold around 150,000 clones, with approximately 67% observed a single time. The sample was PBMCs. All receptors derive from a woman in her late teens or twenties in good health and CMV-seropositive.

This clone was counted only a few times. The genes are TRBV6-5 and TRBJ1-2, with D hard to call. V lost 0 bases and J lost 7, with 9 bases in between. The CDR3 runs 13 residues. Germline CDR1 MNHEY, CDR2 SVGAGI. CDR3 in DNA: TGTGCCAGCAGTTACTCGAGTCGGGGTGGCTACACCTTC. Its protein product is CASSYSSRGGYTF.

This rearrangement joins TRBV23-1 to TRBJ1-1, with TRBD1 identical over 7 bases. TRBV23-1 is flagged as an ORF with uncertain function. With 0 bases clipped from V and 0 bases from J, the junction kept 4 bases outside the gene matches. The CDR3 spans 16 residues. CDR3 nucleotide sequence: TGCGCCAGCAGTCAATCGGATGGGACAGTGAACACTGAAGCTTTCTTT. Encoded protein: CASSQSDGTVNTEAFF.

J is TRBJ2-2 and V is TRBV6-5; the D gene is possibly TRBD1 (5 bases). CDR3 length: 15 residues. V was cut by 1 base and J by 4 bases, with 10 bases left in between. Looked up from germline, CDR1 is MNHEY and CDR2 is SVGAGI. The chain's CDR3 is CASSYFQGTTGELFF. The CDR3 DNA reads TGTGCCAGCAGTTACTTCCAGGGTACCACCGGGGAGCTGTTTTTT.

The chain uses TRBV7-8 and TRBJ1-1, with D tentatively TRBD1 (6 bases). The CDR3 totals 13 residues. Germline CDR1 is SGHVS and CDR2 is FQNEAQ. The CDR3 loop reads CASSWGRNTEAFF. The CDR3 DNA reads as TGTGCAAGCTCCTGGGGGCGGAACACTGAAGCTTTCTTT. The full variable domain, rest sourced from reference TRBV7-8 and TRBJ1-1, is GAGVSQSPRYKVAKRGQDVALRCDPISGHVSLFWYQQALGQGPEFLTYFQNEAQLDKSGLPSDRFFAERPEGSVSTLKIQRTQQEDSAVYLCASSWGRNTEAFFGQGTRLTVV.

V usage is TRBV7-8 and J usage is TRBJ2-5; TRBD2 agrees at 7 bases. TRBJ2-7 explains the end of the DNA better; the J call may be wrong. The CDR3 covers 14 residues. Looked up from germline, CDR1 is SGHVS and CDR2 is FQNEAQ. Here the CDR3 DNA reads TGTGCCAGCAGCTTATCGGGACTAATCTACGAGCAGTACTTC. This translates into CASSLSGLIYEQYF.

This chain links TRBV5-6 with TRBJ2-5, with 13 nucleotides matching TRBD2. V lost 0 bases to trimming and J lost 4 bases; unmatched junction nucleotides: 6. Germline-derived CDR1 and CDR2 are SGHDT and YYEEEE. This CDR3 contains 17 residues. CDR3 amino acids: CASSLVGTSGDRETQYF. In nucleotides, the CDR3 is TGTGCCAGCAGCTTGGTTGGGACTAGCGGGGACAGAGAGACCCAGTACTTC.

This sequence joins TRBV18 and TRBJ1-6; D is possibly TRBD1 (6 bases). V was trimmed by 2 bases and J by 6 bases, leaving 11 bases between them. The CDR3 has 15 residues. Germline V gene lookup returns CDR1 KGHSH and CDR2 LQKENI. The CDR3 DNA sequence: TGTGCCAGCTCACCAGGGGGGGGCGGTAATTCACCCCTCCACTTT. Amino acid sequence: CASSPGGGGNSPLHF.

V gene TRBV10-2 combines with J gene TRBJ1-3; TRBD1 aligns across 7 bases. Germline V gives CDR1 WSHSY, CDR2 SAAADI. CDR3 length: 15 residues. The V and J ends lost 6 bases and 0 bases, in that order; junction bases with no gene match: 5. CDR3 loop: CASRPGQFSGNTIYF. The CDR3 DNA reads TGCGCCAGCAGGCCGGGACAGTTCTCTGGAAACACCATATATTTT.